This TCR beta chain emerged from a study of blood T cells in healthy people across ages. The CDR3 runs to 16 residues. J lost 5 bases, V lost 1 base, and 9 bases had no gene match. Germline CDR1 and CDR2: SEHNR and FQNEAQ (reference sequence). Next came a second PCR, run for about 6 to 12 cycles, which used a sample-barcoded 5' primer along with a J-beta primer mix. MiXCR was run by TCRdb on the 5' RACE reads, yielding one entry per CDR3 protein. This sample has around 1.5 million distinct CDR3 sequences, with approximately 60% found just once. The J gene is TRBJ2-7, the V gene TRBV7-9; TRBD1 matches 9 bases. The sequencing input was blood. The receptor's source is a man in his late teens or twenties in good health. The CDR3 bases are TGTGCCAGCAGCTTAGTGGTTCGGGACAGGGACCACGAGCAGTACTTC. Protein product: CASSLVVRDRDHEQYF.